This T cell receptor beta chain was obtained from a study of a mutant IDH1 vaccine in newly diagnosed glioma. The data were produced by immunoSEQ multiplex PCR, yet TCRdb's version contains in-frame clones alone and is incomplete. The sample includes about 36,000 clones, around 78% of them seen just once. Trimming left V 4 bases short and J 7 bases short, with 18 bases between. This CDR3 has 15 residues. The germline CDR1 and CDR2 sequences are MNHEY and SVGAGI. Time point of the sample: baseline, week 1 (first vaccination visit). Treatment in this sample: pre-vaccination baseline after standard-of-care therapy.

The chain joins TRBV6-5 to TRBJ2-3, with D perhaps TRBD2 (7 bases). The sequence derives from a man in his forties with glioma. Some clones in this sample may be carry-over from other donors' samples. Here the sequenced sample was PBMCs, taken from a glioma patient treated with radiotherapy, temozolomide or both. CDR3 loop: CASSFGGGGRNTQYF. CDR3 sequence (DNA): TGTGCCAGCAGTTTTGGAGGGGGGGGTAGAAATACGCAGTATTTT.